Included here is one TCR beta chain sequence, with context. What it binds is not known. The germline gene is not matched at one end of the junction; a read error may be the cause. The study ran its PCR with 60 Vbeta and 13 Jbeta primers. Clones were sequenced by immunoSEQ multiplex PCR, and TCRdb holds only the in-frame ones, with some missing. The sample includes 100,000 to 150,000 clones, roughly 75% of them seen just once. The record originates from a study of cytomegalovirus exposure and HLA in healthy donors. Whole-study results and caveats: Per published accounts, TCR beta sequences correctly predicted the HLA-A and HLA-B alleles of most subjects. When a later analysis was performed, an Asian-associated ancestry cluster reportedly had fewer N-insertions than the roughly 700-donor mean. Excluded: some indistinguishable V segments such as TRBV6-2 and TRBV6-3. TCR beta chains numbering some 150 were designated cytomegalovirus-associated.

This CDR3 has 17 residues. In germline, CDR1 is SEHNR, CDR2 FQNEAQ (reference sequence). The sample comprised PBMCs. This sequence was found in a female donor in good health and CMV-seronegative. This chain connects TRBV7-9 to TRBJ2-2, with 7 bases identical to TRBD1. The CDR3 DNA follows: TGTTCCAGCAGCAAAGCCCCCGGGACAGAAGAATTAGGGGAGCTGTTTTTT. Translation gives CSSSKAPGTEELGELFF.